A single sample is the source of the 27 T cell receptor beta chains below, sequenced in a study of OX40 agonist ivuxolimab in advanced cancers. TCRdb's copy holds only in-frame clones and misses some; the assay was immunoSEQ multiplex PCR. The sample consists of approximately 54,000 clones, roughly 80% of them appearing once. Sequenced here: CD4+ or CD8+ T cells sorted from blood, sampled in a trial of the OX40 agonist ivuxolimab. The receptors originated from an adult with an advanced solid tumor such as melanoma, head and neck, liver or kidney cancer.

This chain uses TRBV5-1 with TRBJ1-1, with D unclear. Trimming left V 0 bases short and J 6 bases short, with 12 bases between. CDR3 length: 14 amino acids. CDR1 and CDR2 from the germline V gene are SGHRS and YFSETQ. In DNA, the CDR3 is TGCGCCAGCAGCTTGGAATGGCCACTCGCTGAAGCTTTCTTT. Translation: CASSLEWPLAEAFF.

The rearrangement uses TRBV28 and TRBJ2-3; D is possibly TRBD2 (6 bases). This CDR3 has 13 amino acids. V shed 3 bases and J shed 5 bases, with 9 bases lying between them. Germline CDR1 and CDR2: MDHEN and SYDVKM. DNA of the CDR3: TGTGCCAGCAGTTTTGCGGGGCGAGATACGCAGTATTTT. Protein product: CASSFAGRDTQYF. Filled out from reference TRBV28 and TRBJ2-3, the complete variable domain reads DVKVTQSSRYLVKRTGEKVFLECVQDMDHENMFWYRQDPGLGLRLIYFSYDVKMKEKGDIPEGYSVSREKKERFSLILESASTNQTSMYLCASSFAGRDTQYFGPGTRLTVL.

The J gene is TRBJ1-6, the V gene TRBV7-2, with D unresolved. Per germline, CDR1 SGHTA and CDR2 FQGNSA. The V end was cut by 5 bases, the J end by 10 bases, with 15 bases between. The CDR3 runs to 14 residues. The CDR3 spells CASSPKYPGSPLHF. The CDR3 bases are TGTGCCAGCAGCCCGAAGTACCCAGGCTCACCCCTCCACTTT.

This clone was counted only a few times. CDR3 sequence: CASSQGGLENEQFF. In DNA form, the CDR3 reads TGTGCCAGCAGCCAGGGGGGACTGGAAAATGAGCAGTTCTTC. The V call is TRBV11-3, the J call TRBJ2-1; possible D gene TRBD1, 7 bases. V lost 5 bases, J lost 7 bases, and 15 bases lay in between. The germline V gene has CDR1 SGHNT and CDR2 YENEEA. The CDR3 is 14 amino acids.

This sequence joins TRBV7-6 and TRBJ1-2, with TRBD1 matching 10 bases. The CDR3 has 15 amino acids. With V trimmed by 5 bases and J by 2 bases, 5 bases remained unmatched. The V gene's germline CDR1 is SGHVS and CDR2 FNYEAQ. CDR3 nucleotide sequence: TGTGCCAGCAGCGCGATGGGACAGGGGAACTATGGCTACACCTTC. Translated: CASSAMGQGNYGYTF.

The chain is built from TRBV27 and TRBJ1-5; D might be TRBD1 (6 bases). Trimming cost V 6 bases and J 3 bases, with 21 bases left between them. Germline CDR1 MNHEY, CDR2 SMNVEV (reference sequence). CDR3 length: 17 residues. The CDR3 coding sequence is TGTGCCAGCAGCCCTACTCCGACCGGGACAAACAATCAGCCCCAGCATTTT. Translated, it gives CASSPTPTGTNNQPQHF.

The chain employs TRBV7-3 and TRBJ1-6; a possible D gene is TRBD1 (5 bases). The CDR3 is made up of 14 amino acids. The germline CDR1 and CDR2 sequences are SGHTA and FQGTGA. Trimming cost V 1 base and J 6 bases, with 7 bases left between them. For the CDR3, the DNA is TGTGCCAGCAGCTTAAGGGGCAGTAATTCACCCCTCCACTTT. Protein sequence: CASSLRGSNSPLHF. The full variable domain, with the rest looked up from reference TRBV7-3 and TRBJ1-6, is GAGVSQTPSNKVTEKGKYVELRCDPISGHTALYWYRQSLGQGPEFLIYFQGTGAADDSGLPNDRFFAVRPEGSVSTLKIQRTERGDSAVYLCASSLRGSNSPLHFGNGTRLTVT.

This chain connects TRBV29-1 to TRBJ2-7; the D gene could be TRBD1 or TRBD2 (6 bases each). This CDR3 region has 14 residues. From germline, CDR1 is SQVTM and CDR2 ANQGSEA. Trimming left V 1 base short and J 0 bases short, with 10 bases between. The DNA for the CDR3 is TGCAGCGTTGAAGGCCGGGGGCCCTCCTACGAGCAGTACTTC. This gives the protein CSVEGRGPSYEQYF.

The chain uses TRBV19 and TRBJ1-5, with TRBD1 as a possible D gene (5 bases). Germline loops: CDR1 LNHDA, CDR2 SQIVND (reference sequence). The CDR3 is 13 residues long. V gave up 6 bases and J gave up 6 bases, with 12 bases separating them. The CDR3: CASSPDGGQPQHF. In DNA form, the CDR3 reads TGTGCCAGTAGCCCCGACGGGGGTCAGCCCCAGCATTTT.

V usage is TRBV4-2 and J usage is TRBJ2-3; the match to TRBD2 covers 7 bases. This CDR3 has 13 amino acids. The germline V gene encodes CDR1 LGHNA and CDR2 YNFKEQ. V shed 8 bases and J 7 bases; nucleotides not matched to a gene: 9. CDR3 protein: CASGGGTYNTQYF. Written as DNA, the CDR3 is TGTGCCAGCGGGGGGGGGACCTACAATACGCAGTATTTT.

The V and J genes are TRBV11-3 and TRBJ1-1; D ambiguous. This CDR3 contains 13 residues. Germline assignment: CDR1 SGHNT and CDR2 YENEEA. With 6 bases removed from V and 2 bases from J, the gap between germline ends came to 10 bases. CDR3 sequence: CASRLVGNTEAFF. CDR3 bases: TGTGCCAGCAGACTGGTTGGAAACACTGAAGCTTTCTTT. The full variable domain, with the rest looked up from reference TRBV11-3 and TRBJ1-1, is EAGVVQSPRYKIIEKKQPVAFWCNPISGHNTLYWYLQNLGQGPELLIRYENEEAVDDSQLPKDRFSAERLKGVDSTLKIQPAELGDSAVYLCASRLVGNTEAFFGQGTRLTVV.

V and J are TRBV6-5 and TRBJ1-3; TRBD1 might be the D (6 bases). This CDR3 is built from 15 residues. Germline assignment: CDR1 MNHEY and CDR2 SVGAGI. Trimming stripped 8 bases from V and 0 bases from J, with 14 bases between. The CDR3 DNA reads as TGTGCCAGCTCCGCGGGGGGCAGCTCTGGAAACACCATATATTTT. Its translation: CASSAGGSSGNTIYF.

This clone has just one count. The CDR3 sequence: CASSSTGSYQETQYF. The CDR3 DNA is TGCGCCAGCAGCTCCACAGGTTCTTACCAAGAGACCCAGTACTTC. The V and J genes are TRBV5-1 and TRBJ2-5; the D gene is possibly TRBD1 (5 bases). This CDR3 region has 15 residues. Trimming shortened V by 3 bases and J by 0 bases, and 12 bases separated the two germline ends. Germline CDR1 is SGHRS and CDR2 is YFSETQ.

The V gene is TRBV5-8, the J gene TRBJ1-2; possibly TRBD1 for D (6 bases). The CDR3 is 13 residues long. V shed 4 bases and J shed 2 bases, with 9 bases lying between them. CDR1 and CDR2 (germline): SGHTS, YDEGEE. CDR3 bases: TGTGCCAGCAGCACCGGACAGAACTATGGCTACACCTTC. It translates to CASSTGQNYGYTF.

The genes are TRBV6-5 and TRBJ2-7, with D possibly TRBD1 on 5 matching bases. CDR1 is MNHEY, CDR2 SVGAGI, per germline. Trimming shortened V by 7 bases and J by 5 bases, and 9 bases separated the two germline ends. The length of the CDR3 is 11 residues. CDR3 loop: CASIQGNEQYF. CDR3 nucleotide sequence: TGTGCCAGCATTCAGGGAAACGAGCAGTACTTC.

The chain recombines TRBV5-5 with TRBJ2-3; D possibly matches TRBD1 or TRBD2 (5 bases each). V lost 2 bases and J 2 bases, leaving 9 bases between the germline ends. The CDR3 runs to 14 residues. Germline-derived CDR1 and CDR2 are SGHKS and YYEKEE (reference sequence). The chain's CDR3 is CASSFTGTTDTQYF. The CDR3 nucleotides are TGTGCCAGCAGCTTTACCGGGACCACAGATACGCAGTATTTT.

The chain has TRBV9 and TRBJ2-7, with 10 bases identical to TRBD2. V lost 0 bases, J lost 4 bases, and 4 bases stayed unmatched. The CDR3 is 15 amino acids. Looked up from germline, CDR1 is SGDLS and CDR2 is YYNGEE. CDR3 amino acids: CASSVGSSGGYEQYF. The CDR3 DNA reads as TGTGCCAGCAGCGTAGGAAGTAGCGGGGGGTACGAGCAGTACTTC.

The genes are TRBV11-2 and TRBJ2-3, with TRBD2 as a possible D gene (6 bases). The germline gives CDR1 SGHAT, CDR2 FQNNGV. This CDR3 is 14 amino acids long. Trimming stripped 3 bases from V and 4 bases from J, with 11 bases between. DNA for the CDR3: TGTGCCAGCAGCTTGACTAGTAAGGCAGATACGCAGTATTTT. Its translation is CASSLTSKADTQYF.

The chain carries TRBV10-3 and TRBJ1-1; unclear D gene. The V gene's germline CDR1 is ENHRY and CDR2 SYGVKD. Trimming left V 7 bases short and J 1 base short, with 10 bases between. The CDR3 totals 13 residues. CDR3 bases: TGTGCCATCAAACTGTTGGGGAACACTGAAGCTTTCTTT. Protein sequence: CAIKLLGNTEAFF.

V usage is TRBV4-1 and J usage is TRBJ2-7; D possibly matches TRBD1 or TRBD2 (5 bases each). Germline assignment: CDR1 MGHRA and CDR2 YSYEKL. The germline V and J ends were trimmed by 1 base and 2 bases, with 12 bases remaining between them. CDR3 size: 15 residues. The CDR3 spells CASSQVRDQPYEQYF. The DNA of the CDR3 is TGCGCCAGCAGCCAAGTCCGGGACCAACCCTACGAGCAGTACTTC.

The J gene is TRBJ1-6, the V gene TRBV4-3, with D possibly TRBD1 on 6 matching bases. Trimming took 1 base from V and 9 from J, leaving 19 bases between them. The length of the CDR3 is 17 residues. CDR1 and CDR2 (germline): LGHNA, YSLEER. The CDR3 nucleotides are TGCGCCAGCAGCCAAGGCCCGGACAGACAGAAGGCTTCACCCCTCCACTTT. Residues: CASSQGPDRQKASPLHF.

The J gene is TRBJ1-6, the V gene TRBV2, with TRBD1 matching over 8 bases. Germline values: CDR1 SNHLY, CDR2 FYNNEI. With V trimmed by 3 bases and J by 4 bases, 8 bases remained unmatched. This CDR3 is built from 17 residues. CDR3 DNA: TGTGCCAGCAGTGAGTTTTTCGGGACAGGATATAATTCACCCCTCCACTTT. This encodes CASSEFFGTGYNSPLHF.

V and J are TRBV7-9 and TRBJ2-1, with D perhaps TRBD2 (6 bases). CDR1 is SEHNR and CDR2 is FQNEAQ in the germline V gene (reference sequence). There are 12 residues in the CDR3. The V gene lost 6 bases and the J gene lost 6 bases, with 9 bases spanning the gap. CDR3 nucleotide sequence: TGTGCCAGCAGGCCGGGGGTCAATGAGCAGTTCTTC. Protein product: CASRPGVNEQFF.

The chain is built from TRBV25-1 and TRBJ2-3; D may match TRBD1 or TRBD2 (6 bases each). CDR3 length: 15 residues. The germline V gene has CDR1 MGHDK and CDR2 SYGVNS. V was shortened by 4 bases and J by 4 bases, with 15 bases between the two germline ends. CDR3 residues: CASSVGGGFADTQYF. The DNA for the CDR3 is TGTGCCAGCAGTGTCGGAGGGGGTTTCGCAGATACGCAGTATTTT.

V usage is TRBV5-5 and J usage is TRBJ2-7; 9 nucleotides match TRBD1. The CDR3 spans 13 residues. Germline-derived CDR1 and CDR2 are SGHKS and YYEKEE (reference sequence). The V segment lost 5 bases and the J segment 6 bases; nucleotides outside the gene matches: 6. CDR3 sequence: CASSSRDRVEQYF. The CDR3 DNA reads TGTGCCAGCAGTTCCCGGGACAGGGTCGAGCAGTACTTC.

The chain has TRBV16 and TRBJ1-3; no reliable D call. Trimming stripped 1 base from V and 0 bases from J, with 10 bases between. The germline V gene has CDR1 KGHSY and CDR2 FQNENV. The CDR3 covers 16 residues. The CDR3 DNA reads TGTGCCAGCAGCCAATTGAGCGGCCACTCTGGAAACACCATATATTTT. Encoded protein: CASSQLSGHSGNTIYF.

CDR3 nucleotide sequence: TGTGCCAGCGGAGCTAGCGGGGGATTGAATGAGCAGTACTTC. Translated, it gives CASGASGGLNEQYF. The V gene is TRBV6-5, the J gene TRBJ2-7; TRBD2 aligns across 10 bases. In germline, CDR1 is MNHEY, CDR2 SVGAGI. The trim removed 8 bases at V and 7 bases at J, leaving 11 bases unmatched. The CDR3 is made up of 14 amino acids.